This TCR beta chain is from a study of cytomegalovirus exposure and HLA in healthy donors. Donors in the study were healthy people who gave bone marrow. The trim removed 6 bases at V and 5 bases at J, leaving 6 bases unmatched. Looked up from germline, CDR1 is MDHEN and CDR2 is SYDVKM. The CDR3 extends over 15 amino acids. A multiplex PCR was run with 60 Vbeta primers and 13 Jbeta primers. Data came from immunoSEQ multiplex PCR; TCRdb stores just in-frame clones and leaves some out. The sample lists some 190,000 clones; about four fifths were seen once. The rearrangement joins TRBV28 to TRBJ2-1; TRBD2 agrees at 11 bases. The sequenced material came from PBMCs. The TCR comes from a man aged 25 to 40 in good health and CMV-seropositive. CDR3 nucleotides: TGTGCCAGCAGCCCAGGGACTAGCGGTAACAATGAGCAGTTCTTC. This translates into CASSPGTSGNNEQFF.